Listed below are T cell receptor beta chains from one sample, sequenced in a study of identical twins. TCRdb reprocessed the 5' RACE reads via MiXCR and lists one record per CDR3 protein. The sample has fewer than 250,000 distinct CDR3 sequences, more than 15% seen once. These data are also associated with another study on T cells expressing NK-cell markers.

The sample consisted of CD8+ T cells sorted from blood. These receptors came from a woman between 18 and 29 years old in good health. The CDR3 runs from the conserved cysteine through the conserved F or W. The D gene is left open where the match is weak. A row's size may be missing; if present it is once, few, many or a size class.

J: TRBJ1-2; D: TRBD1; V: TRBV5-1; size: -; DNA: TGCGCCAGCAGACATGACAGGGGACGCTATTGCTACACCTTC; CDR3: CASRHDRGRYCYTF
J: TRBJ2-7; D: -; V: TRBV25-1; size: -; DNA: TGTGCCAGCAGTAACCACTACGAGCAGTACTTC; CDR3: CASSNHYEQYF
J: TRBJ1-5; D: -; V: TRBV27; size: -; DNA: TGTGCCAGCAGGGCGGGGATCGCCAATCAGCCCCAGCATTTT; CDR3: CASRAGIANQPQHF
J: TRBJ1-1; D: -; V: TRBV2; size: -; DNA: TGTGCCAGCAGAGGAACCCGGGACCGGGGAATGAACACTGAAGCTTTCTTT; CDR3: CASRGTRDRGMNTEAFF
J: TRBJ2-5; D: -; V: TRBV12-3/TRBV12-4; size: -; DNA: TGTGCCAGCAGTGGGGGGGCAGGGGGCTTAGAAGAGACCCAGTACTTC; CDR3: CASSGGAGGLEETQYF
J: TRBJ1-1; D: TRBD1; V: TRBV15; size: -; DNA: TGTGCCACCAGCAGGCGACAGGGGAGAGGCACTGAAGCTTTCTTT; CDR3: CATSRRQGRGTEAFF
J: TRBJ2-1; D: TRBD2; V: TRBV20-1; size: few; DNA: TGCAGTGCTCATCGTGGACTAGCGCTGTACAATGAGCAGTTCTTC; CDR3: CSAHRGLALYNEQFF
J: TRBJ2-7; D: -; V: TRBV20-1; size: few; DNA: TGCAGTGCACTACTAGTGGGCGAGCAGTACTTC; CDR3: CSALLVGEQYF
J: TRBJ2-1; D: -; V: TRBV9; size: few; DNA: TGTGCCAGCAGTGGACCGGGTGATGAGCAGTTCTTC; CDR3: CASSGPGDEQFF
J: TRBJ2-7; D: TRBD2; V: TRBV6-5; size: -; DNA: TGTGCCAGCAGTACTTTAGCGGGAGTTTCATACGAGCAGTACTTC; CDR3: CASSTLAGVSYEQYF
J: TRBJ2-7; D: TRBD1; V: TRBV30; size: -; DNA: TGTGCCGTTGACAGGGACCGCTACGAGCAGTACTTC; CDR3: CAVDRDRYEQYF